The sequence of this T cell receptor (beta chain) was determined in a study of response to subunit inactivated influenza vaccine. The germline CDR1 and CDR2 sequences are SGHTA and FQGNSA. Trimming stripped 5 bases from V and 6 bases from J, with 12 bases between. The CDR3 is made up of 13 amino acids. Study conclusions and caveats: Authors suggested that a seasonal influenza vaccination recruits few new T cells each time.

TCRdb fed the RT-PCR reads into MiXCR, producing one record per CDR3 protein. The table lists around 530,000 distinct CDR3 sequences, about 12% of them singletons. For this clonotype: Its specificity is unknown.

The J gene is TRBJ2-3, the V gene TRBV7-2; possible D gene TRBD2, 5 bases. This material consisted of PBMCs from blood, taken on the day of vaccination. The TCR originated in a man aged 50 or older who received an inactivated influenza vaccine. DNA of the CDR3: TGTGCCAGCAGCGCGGGTGCGTCCGATACGCAGTATTTT. This gives the protein CASSAGASDTQYF. Complete variable domain (other parts from reference TRBV7-2 and TRBJ2-3): GAGVSQSPSNKVTEKGKDVELRCDPISGHTALYWYRQSLGQGLEFLIYFQGNSAPDKSGLPSDRFSAERTGGSVSTLTIQRTQQEDSAVYLCASSAGASDTQYFGPGTRLTVL.